These 9 T cell receptor beta chains were all obtained from the same sample, sequenced in a study of T-cell reconstitution after alpha-beta-depleted transplantation in children listed by TCRdb under 2016. Interpreted using the paper, the treatment or condition label stands for: allogeneic hematopoietic cell transplantation with graft depleted of TCRalphabeta T cells and CD19 B cells. The library was obtained by PCR. The sequencer was an Illumina HiSeq 2500. TCR libraries were prepared with molecular barcoding, using unique molecular identifiers to normalize TCRbeta repertoire quantification. TCRdb itself trimmed the public reads at Q25 with fastp, ran MiXCR and retained productive beta chains. Rows merge per CDR3 protein into single entries with the most common DNA and genes. The sample table holds about 200,000 distinct CDR3 sequences, of which under 8.5% were seen once. The ten largest clonotypes hold just over 5.5% of the sample.

The source was PBMCs, collected before TCRalphabeta/CD19-depleted stem cell transplant. The receptor source for this set is a boy aged 2-9 years with acute lymphoblastic leukemia, due to receive a stem cell transplant.

With respect to this clonotype: A much larger clone lies one base from this, so it may be a read error. J is TRBJ2-3 and V is TRBV6-2 or TRBV6-3; tentative D call: TRBD2 (6 bases). The CDR3 runs to 14 residues. V was trimmed by 2 bases and J by 5 bases, leaving 11 bases between them. CDR1 and CDR2 (germline): MNHEY, SVGEGT. In DNA, the CDR3 is TGTGCCAGCAGTTACCGGGGGATCATAGATACGCAGTATTTT. Residues: CASSYRGIIDTQYF.

V is TRBV24-1 and J is TRBJ2-5; the D gene could be TRBD1 or TRBD2 (5 bases each). Germline lookup yields CDR1 KGHDR and CDR2 SFDVKD. This CDR3 has 13 residues. Deletions cut 2 bases from V and 2 bases from J, with 5 bases between. The CDR3 spells CATSDWGQETQYF. CDR3 bases: TGTGCCACCAGTGATTGGGGGCAAGAGACCCAGTACTTC.

This clonotype was found many times. The chain employs TRBV4-3 and TRBJ2-2; D ambiguous. V gave up 2 bases and J gave up 2 bases, with 9 bases separating them. Per the germline V gene, CDR1 is LGHNA and CDR2 is YSLEER. This CDR3 spans 15 amino acids. CDR3 nucleotide sequence: TGCGCCAGCAGCCAAAGGCAGTCAAACACCGGGGAGCTGTTTTTT. Protein product: CASSQRQSNTGELFF.

This clonotype was seen repeatedly, ten times or more. The chain joins TRBV20-1 to TRBJ2-3; 11 bases are shared with TRBD2. With 0 bases clipped from V and 5 bases from J, the junction kept 4 bases outside the gene matches. CDR3 length: 15 amino acids. CDR1 is DFQATT and CDR2 is SNEGSKA in the germline V gene (reference sequence). CDR3 nucleotides: TGCAGTGCTAGAGACCCGACTAGCGGGGAAGATACGCAGTATTTT. Translating it yields CSARDPTSGEDTQYF.

This clonotype came up many times. This chain joins TRBV28 and TRBJ2-1; D is unresolved. CDR3 size: 12 residues. Looked up from germline, CDR1 is MDHEN and CDR2 is SYDVKM. Trimming shortened V by 6 bases and J by 15 bases, and 18 bases separated the two germline ends. The CDR3 DNA is TGTGCCAGCAGGACTGGGGAAGGGAAGTCGTTCTTC. Residues: CASRTGEGKSFF.

There are many counts of this clonotype. The rearrangement uses TRBV7-9 and TRBJ1-1; TRBD1 aligns across 8 bases. This CDR3 has 15 residues. J was trimmed by 6 bases and V by 5 bases; bases with no gene match: 11. Looked up from germline, CDR1 is SEHNR and CDR2 is FQNEAQ (reference sequence). The CDR3 protein is CASSPPGGPGAEAFF. The DNA for the CDR3 is TGTGCCAGCAGCCCCCCAGGGGGCCCAGGGGCTGAAGCTTTCTTT.

The sample holds many counts of this clonotype. This sequence joins TRBV7-8 and TRBJ2-3; D is undetermined. Per germline, CDR1 SGHVS and CDR2 FQNEAQ. This CDR3 contains 14 residues. The V end was cut by 10 bases, the J end by 1 base, with 15 bases between. The CDR3 coding sequence is TGTGCCACCCGGTGGGATCTTCGCACAGATACGCAGTATTTT. Protein: CATRWDLRTDTQYF.

This clonotype appeared many times. The chain couples TRBV7-2 to TRBJ1-3; D not certain. Looked up from germline, CDR1 is SGHTA and CDR2 is FQGNSA. The CDR3 consists of 14 residues. Trimming removed 7 bases from V and 5 bases from J, with 15 bases in between. The CDR3 DNA reads as TGTGCCAGCACCAATCGCATCGACCGAAACACCATATATTTT. Its translation is CASTNRIDRNTIYF.

The chain recombines TRBV5-5 with TRBJ2-3, with D possibly TRBD1 on 6 matching bases. Trimming took 5 bases from V and 1 from J, leaving 23 bases between them. The germline V gene encodes CDR1 SGHKS and CDR2 YYEKEE (reference sequence). The CDR3 has 18 amino acids. CDR3 sequence reads: CASRTKGRGYGGTDTQYF. CDR3 DNA sequence: TGTGCCAGCAGAACCAAGGGCAGGGGTTATGGGGGCACAGATACGCAGTATTTT.